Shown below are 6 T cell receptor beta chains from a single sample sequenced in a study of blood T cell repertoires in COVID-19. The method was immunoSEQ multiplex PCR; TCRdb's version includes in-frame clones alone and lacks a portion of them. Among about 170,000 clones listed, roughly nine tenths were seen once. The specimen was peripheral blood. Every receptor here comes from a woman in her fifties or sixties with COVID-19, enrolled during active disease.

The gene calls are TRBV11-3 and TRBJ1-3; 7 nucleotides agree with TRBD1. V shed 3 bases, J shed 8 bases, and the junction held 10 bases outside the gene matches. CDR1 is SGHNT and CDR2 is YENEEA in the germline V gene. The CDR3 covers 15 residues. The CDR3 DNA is TGTGCCAGCAGCTTGACAGGGCCCGCCGGGGACACCATATATTTT. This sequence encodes CASSLTGPAGDTIYF.

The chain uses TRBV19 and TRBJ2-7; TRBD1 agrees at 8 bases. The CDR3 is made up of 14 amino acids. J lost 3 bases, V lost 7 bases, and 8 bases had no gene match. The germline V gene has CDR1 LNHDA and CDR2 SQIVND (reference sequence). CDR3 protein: CASKARQGSYEQYF. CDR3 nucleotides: TGTGCCAGTAAGGCCCGACAGGGGAGCTACGAGCAGTACTTC.

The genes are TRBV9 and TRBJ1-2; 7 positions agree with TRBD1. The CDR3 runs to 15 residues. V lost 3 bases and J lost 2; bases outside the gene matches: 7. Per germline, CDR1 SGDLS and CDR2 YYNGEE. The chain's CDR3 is CASSGRTGGNYGYTF. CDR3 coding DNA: TGTGCCAGCAGCGGACGGACAGGAGGCAACTATGGCTACACCTTC.

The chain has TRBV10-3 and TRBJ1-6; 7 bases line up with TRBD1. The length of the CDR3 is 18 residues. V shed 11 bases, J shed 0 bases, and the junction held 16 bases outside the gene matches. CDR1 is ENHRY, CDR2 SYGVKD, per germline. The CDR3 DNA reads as TGTGCCTCGCAGGGGGGACAGCTCTCATTCTCCTATAATTCACCCCTCCACTTT. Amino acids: CASQGGQLSFSYNSPLHF.

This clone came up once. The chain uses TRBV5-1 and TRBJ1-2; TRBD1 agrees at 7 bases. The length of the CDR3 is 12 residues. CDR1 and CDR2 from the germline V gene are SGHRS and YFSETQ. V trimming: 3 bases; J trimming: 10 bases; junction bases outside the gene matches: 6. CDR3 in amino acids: CASSSGQDHYTF. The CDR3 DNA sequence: TGCGCCAGCAGCTCCGGACAGGATCACTACACCTTC.

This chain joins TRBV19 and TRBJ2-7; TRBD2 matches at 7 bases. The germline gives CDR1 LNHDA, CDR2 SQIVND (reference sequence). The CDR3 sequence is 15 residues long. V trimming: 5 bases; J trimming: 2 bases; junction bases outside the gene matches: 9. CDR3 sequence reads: CASSPRREGPYEQYF. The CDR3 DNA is TGTGCCAGTAGTCCCCGAAGGGAGGGGCCCTACGAGCAGTACTTC.